This T cell receptor (beta chain) is drawn from a study of Graves' ophthalmopathy and Graves' hyperthyroidism. About the study: The blood sample was drawn at first diagnosis and before any treatment. Study-wide results and limits: Blood contained most expanded thyroid clonotypes exceeding 0.001 frequency.

Concerning this clonotype: The antigen remains undetermined.

The CDR3 consists of 13 residues. Germline values: CDR1 KGHSH, CDR2 LQKENI. V dropped 5 bases and J dropped 5; count of bases not matched to a gene: 5. From RNA, the CDR3 regions of TCR beta chains were amplified and sequenced. An initial RT-PCR round employing HTBI primers preceded a second-round multiplex PCR. Using its own MiXCR run on the multiplex PCR reads, TCRdb lists one record per CDR3 protein. The data show 600,000 to 950,000 distinct CDR3 sequences, with roughly 40% seen just once and roughly 46% held by the top ten. Other autoimmune diseases, uncontrolled infections, pregnancy or lactation ruled patients out of participation. PBMCs were isolated by Ficoll-Paque density gradient centrifugation, using 7.5 to 10 ml of fresh peripheral blood as the starting material.

V and J are TRBV18 and TRBJ2-7; 8 nucleotides agree with TRBD1. The sequenced sample consisted of peripheral blood. The clonotype comes from an adult man with Graves' ophthalmopathy. CDR3: CASSTRQGHEQYF. The CDR3 nucleotides are TGTGCCAGCTCAACCCGACAGGGGCACGAGCAGTACTTC.